The clone carrying this TCR beta chain has a single count. Its antigen is not identified. The data derive from a study of shared clonotypes between healthy human individuals. Looking at the study overall: Each donor contributed plates that comprised three CD4 naive, three CD4 memory, two CD8 naive and one CD8 memory. Findings and caveats of the study: On the whole, naive subsets had larger estimated richness than memory subsets had.

The assay was run at deep level. The DNA input per sorted-subset replicate PCR was roughly 180 ng, corresponding to 32,000 or so T cell genomes. TCRdb's table, derived via immunoSEQ multiplex PCR, lists solely in-frame clones and lacks some. The sample records 1.5 million to 2.5 million clones, roughly 94% being singletons. Per the germline V gene, CDR1 is SQVTM and CDR2 is ANQGSEA. CDR3 length: 14 amino acids. V dropped 0 bases and J dropped 5 bases, with 11 bases sitting between them. CD45RO-negative, CCR7-selected cells formed the naive CD8 fraction, which excluded terminally differentiated effector memory CD45RA+ cells.

The TCR was taken from a man in his late teens or twenties in good health. The sample comprised naive CD8+ T cells sorted from blood. The V gene is TRBV29-1, the J gene TRBJ2-1; TRBD1 might be the D (7 bases). The CDR3 region is CSVEDQGGHNEQFF. In DNA, the CDR3 is TGCAGCGTTGAAGATCAGGGGGGACACAATGAGCAGTTCTTC.